This T cell receptor beta chain stems from a study of shared clonotypes between healthy human individuals. The germline V and J ends were trimmed by 6 bases and 2 bases, with 15 bases remaining between them. This CDR3 has 15 amino acids. Germline assignment: CDR1 MDHEN and CDR2 SYDVKM. Study outcomes and limitations: Incompleteness in sorted-subset sequencing, despite large depth, was shown by rarefaction.

Comment on this clone: The antigen is not known.

It was 150 to 250 ng DNA, about 30,000 T cell genomes, that sorted-subset replicate PCRs used. The data were produced by immunoSEQ multiplex PCR, yet TCRdb's version contains in-frame clones alone and is incomplete. Here the sample spans around 700,000 clones, around 78% being singletons. The gene calls are TRBV28 and TRBJ2-3; D is undetermined. The sequencing sample was made of memory CD4+ T cells sorted from blood. Subset indicated: CD45RA-negative fraction. The TCR originated in a young woman in good health. CDR3 residues: CASSPNLLNTDTQYF. The CDR3 DNA follows: TGTGCCAGCAGCCCAAACTTGCTTAACACAGATACGCAGTATTTT.